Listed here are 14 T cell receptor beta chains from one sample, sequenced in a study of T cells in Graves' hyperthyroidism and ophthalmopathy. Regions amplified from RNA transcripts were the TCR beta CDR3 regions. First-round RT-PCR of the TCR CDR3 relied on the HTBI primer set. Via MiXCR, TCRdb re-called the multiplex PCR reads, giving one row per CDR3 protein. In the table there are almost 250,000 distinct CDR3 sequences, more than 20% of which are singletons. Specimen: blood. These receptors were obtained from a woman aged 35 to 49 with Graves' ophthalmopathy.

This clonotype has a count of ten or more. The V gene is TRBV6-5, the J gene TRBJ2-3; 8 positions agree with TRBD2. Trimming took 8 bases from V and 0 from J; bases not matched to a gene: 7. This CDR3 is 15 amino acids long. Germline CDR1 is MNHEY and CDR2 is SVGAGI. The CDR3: CASEETGGSTDTQYF. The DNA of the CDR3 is TGTGCCAGCGAAGAAACGGGGGGGAGCACAGATACGCAGTATTTT.

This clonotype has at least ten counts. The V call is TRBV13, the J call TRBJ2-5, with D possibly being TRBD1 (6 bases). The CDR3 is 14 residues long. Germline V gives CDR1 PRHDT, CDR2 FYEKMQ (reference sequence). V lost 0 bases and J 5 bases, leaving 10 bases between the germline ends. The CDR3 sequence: CASSLGQGFETQYF. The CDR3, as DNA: TGTGCCAGCAGCTTAGGACAGGGATTCGAGACCCAGTACTTC.

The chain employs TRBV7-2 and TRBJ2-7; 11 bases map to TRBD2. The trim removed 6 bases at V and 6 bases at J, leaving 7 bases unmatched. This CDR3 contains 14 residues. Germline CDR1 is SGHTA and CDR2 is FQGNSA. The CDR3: CASSTSGSVREQYF. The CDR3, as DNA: TGTGCCAGCAGTACTAGCGGGAGCGTTCGCGAGCAGTACTTC.

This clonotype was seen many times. The DNA for the CDR3 is TGCGCCAGCAGCTGGGACAGCCAAGAGACCCAGTACTTC. Residues: CASSWDSQETQYF. The chain employs TRBV5-1 and TRBJ2-5, with 7 bases aligning to TRBD1. The germline V gene encodes CDR1 SGHRS and CDR2 YFSETQ. This CDR3 contains 13 residues. V shed 3 bases and J 1 base; nucleotides not matched to a gene: 0.

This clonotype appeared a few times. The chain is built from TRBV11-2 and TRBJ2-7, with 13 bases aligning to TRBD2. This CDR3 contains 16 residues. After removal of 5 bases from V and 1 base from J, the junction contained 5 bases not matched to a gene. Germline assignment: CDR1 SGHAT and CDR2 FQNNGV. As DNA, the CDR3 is TGTGCCAGCAGCCCCCGACTAGCGGGAGGTTCCTACGAGCAGTACTTC. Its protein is CASSPRLAGGSYEQYF.

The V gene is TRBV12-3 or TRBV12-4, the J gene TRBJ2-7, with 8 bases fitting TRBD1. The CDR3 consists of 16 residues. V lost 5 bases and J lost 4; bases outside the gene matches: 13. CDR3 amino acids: CASSTTRQGAKYEQYF. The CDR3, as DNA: TGTGCCAGCAGTACCACGAGGCAGGGGGCTAAGTACGAGCAGTACTTC.

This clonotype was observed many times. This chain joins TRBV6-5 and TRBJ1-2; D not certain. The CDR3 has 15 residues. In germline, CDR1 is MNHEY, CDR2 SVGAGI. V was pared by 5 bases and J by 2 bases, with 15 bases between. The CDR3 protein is CASSTPSTANYGYTF. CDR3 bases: TGTGCCAGCAGTACACCGTCGACGGCGAACTATGGCTACACCTTC.

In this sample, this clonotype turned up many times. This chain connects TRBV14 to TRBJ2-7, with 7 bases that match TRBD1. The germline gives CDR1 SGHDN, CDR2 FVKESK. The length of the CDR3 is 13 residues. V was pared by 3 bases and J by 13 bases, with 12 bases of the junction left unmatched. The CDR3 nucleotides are TGTGCCAGCAGCCAGAGCCCGGGACAGCGCCACTACTTC. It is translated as CASSQSPGQRHYF.

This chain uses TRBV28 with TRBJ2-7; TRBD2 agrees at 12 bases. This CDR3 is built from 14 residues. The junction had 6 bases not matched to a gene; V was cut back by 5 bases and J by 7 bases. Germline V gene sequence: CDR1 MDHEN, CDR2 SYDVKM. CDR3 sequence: CASSLAGGPREQYF. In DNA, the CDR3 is TGTGCCAGCAGTCTAGCGGGAGGGCCGAGGGAGCAGTACTTC. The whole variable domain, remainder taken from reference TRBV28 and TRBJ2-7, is DVKVTQSSRYLVKRTGEKVFLECVQDMDHENMFWYRQDPGLGLRLIYFSYDVKMKEKGDIPEGYSVSREKKERFSLILESASTNQTSMYLCASSLAGGPREQYFGPGTRLTVT.

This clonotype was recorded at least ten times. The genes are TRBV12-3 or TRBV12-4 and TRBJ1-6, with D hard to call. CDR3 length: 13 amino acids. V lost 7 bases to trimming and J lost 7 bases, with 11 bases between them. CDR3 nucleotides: TGTGCCAGCACCCAACGGAGGAATTCACCCCTCCACTTT. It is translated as CASTQRRNSPLHF.

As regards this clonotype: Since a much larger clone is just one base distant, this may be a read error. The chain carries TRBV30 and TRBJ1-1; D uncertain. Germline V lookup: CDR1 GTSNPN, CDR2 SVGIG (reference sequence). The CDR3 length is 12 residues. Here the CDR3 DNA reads TGTGCCTGGAGCGGGGAGGTTGCTGAAGCTTCCTTT. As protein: CAWSGEVAEASF.

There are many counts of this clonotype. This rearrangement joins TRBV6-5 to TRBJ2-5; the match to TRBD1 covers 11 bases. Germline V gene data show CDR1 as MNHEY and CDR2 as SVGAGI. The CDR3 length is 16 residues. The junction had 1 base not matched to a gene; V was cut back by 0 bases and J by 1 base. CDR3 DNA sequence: TGTGCCAGCAGTTACTCCGGGACAGGGGGCCAAGAGACCCAGTACTTC. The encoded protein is CASSYSGTGGQETQYF.

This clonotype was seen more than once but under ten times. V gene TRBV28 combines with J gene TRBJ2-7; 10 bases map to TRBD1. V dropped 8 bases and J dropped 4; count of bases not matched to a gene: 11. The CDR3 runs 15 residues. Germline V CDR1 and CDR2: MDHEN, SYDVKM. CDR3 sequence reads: CASGDRGPRYYEQYF. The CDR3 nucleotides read TGTGCCAGCGGAGACAGGGGGCCCAGATATTACGAGCAGTACTTC.

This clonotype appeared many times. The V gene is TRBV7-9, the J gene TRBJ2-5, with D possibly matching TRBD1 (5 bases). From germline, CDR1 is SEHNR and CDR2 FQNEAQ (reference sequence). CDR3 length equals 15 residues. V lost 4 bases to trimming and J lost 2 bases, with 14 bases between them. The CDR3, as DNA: TGTGCCAGCAGCTCACGTGACAGTCCTCAAGAGACCCAGTACTTC. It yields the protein CASSSRDSPQETQYF.